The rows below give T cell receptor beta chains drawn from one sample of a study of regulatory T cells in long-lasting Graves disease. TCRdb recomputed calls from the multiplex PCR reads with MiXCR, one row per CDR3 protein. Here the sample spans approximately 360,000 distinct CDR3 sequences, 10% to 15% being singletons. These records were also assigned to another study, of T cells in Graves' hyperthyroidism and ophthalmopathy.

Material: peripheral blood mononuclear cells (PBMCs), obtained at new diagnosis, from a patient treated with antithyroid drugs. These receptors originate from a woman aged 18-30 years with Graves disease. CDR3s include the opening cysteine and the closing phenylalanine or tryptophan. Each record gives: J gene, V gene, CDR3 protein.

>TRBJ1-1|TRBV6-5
CASSYPNRGEAFF
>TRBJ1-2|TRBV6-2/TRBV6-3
CASSWPGQGVPGYGYTF
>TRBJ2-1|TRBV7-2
CASRDRSYNEQFF
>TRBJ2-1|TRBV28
CASSLMGLAAYNEQFF
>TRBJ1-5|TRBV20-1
CSARGALSQPQHF
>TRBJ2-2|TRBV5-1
CASSLLLGPGELFF
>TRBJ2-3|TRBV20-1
CSALTSGYTDTQYF
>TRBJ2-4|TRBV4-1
CASSQGAVPGRVIQNIQYF
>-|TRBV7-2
CASSFTGTQLYNEQFF
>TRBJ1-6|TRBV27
CASSGLDGLDNSPLHF
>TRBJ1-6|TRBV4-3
CASSQGPYEVSPLHF
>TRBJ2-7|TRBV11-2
CASSSTRTSGGPYEQYF
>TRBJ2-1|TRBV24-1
CATSLLPGGRGSYNEQFF
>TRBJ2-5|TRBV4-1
CASSQVGGAGTQETQYF
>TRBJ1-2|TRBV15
CATSRDQYGYTF
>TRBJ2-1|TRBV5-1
CASRQLNSGYNEQFF
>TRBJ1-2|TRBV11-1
CASSFSLAGTGGYTF
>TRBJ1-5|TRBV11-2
CASSLVNGLALTGGCDQPQHF
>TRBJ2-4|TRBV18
CASSPTSPAGLLSF
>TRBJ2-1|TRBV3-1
CASSQVHKNEQFF
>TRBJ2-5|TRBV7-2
CASSLTSGSETQYF
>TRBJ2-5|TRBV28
CASSVDVQETQYF
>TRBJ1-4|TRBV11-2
CASSGGRGLTSEKLFF
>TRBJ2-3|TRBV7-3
CASSLTPGADTQYF
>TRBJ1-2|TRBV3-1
CASSQEAWGTGYTF
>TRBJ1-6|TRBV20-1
CSATTRGRRNSPLHF
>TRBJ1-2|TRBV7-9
CASSSLSGSTTLYGYTF
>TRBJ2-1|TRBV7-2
CASSLVPRDRRYLNEQFF
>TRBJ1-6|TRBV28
CASRQLDSPLHF
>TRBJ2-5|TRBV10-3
CAISESLETQYF
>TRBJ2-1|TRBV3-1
CASSQLLAGVGNEQFF
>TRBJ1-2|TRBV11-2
CASSRVNSPNYGYTF
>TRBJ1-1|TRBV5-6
CASSSDRGSTEAFF
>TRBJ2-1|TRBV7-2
CASSRPWGLAGGIYNEQFF
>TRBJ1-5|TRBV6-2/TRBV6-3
CASSYGTEVFPQHF
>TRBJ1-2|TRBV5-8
CVSKSRRAGGSSNYGYTF
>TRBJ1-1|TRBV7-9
CASSHPVLYTEAFF
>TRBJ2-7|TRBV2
CASSRDRVRVEQYF
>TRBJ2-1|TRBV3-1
CASSHLGLADNEQFF
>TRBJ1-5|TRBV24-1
CATRGGEGNQPQHF
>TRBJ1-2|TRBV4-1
CASSRPGTRYGYTF
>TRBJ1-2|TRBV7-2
CASRGVHEGYTF
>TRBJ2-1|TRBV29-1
CSAETEQFF
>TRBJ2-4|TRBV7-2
CASSLRQNSNIQYF
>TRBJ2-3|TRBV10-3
CAVLAGSTDTQYF
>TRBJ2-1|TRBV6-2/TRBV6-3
CASRQQQDRRNEQFF
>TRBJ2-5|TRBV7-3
CASSLDRGPGETQYF
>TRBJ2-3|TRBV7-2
CASSSLRDLRDTQYF
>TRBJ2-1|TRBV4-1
CASSRGANEQFF